Here is one TCR beta chain with its context. The entry originates in a study of blood T cell repertoires in COVID-19. Study-wide background: PBMCs, B-cell-depleted T cells, or T cells were the source of the cDNA or gDNA that made up the material.

This table comes from immunoSEQ multiplex PCR, and its TCRdb copy is limited to in-frame clones, with some not included. The table lists about 350,000 clones, about nine tenths of them singletons. With 4 bases clipped from V and 2 bases from J, the junction kept 3 bases outside the gene matches. Looked up from germline, CDR1 is MNHEY and CDR2 is SMNVEV (reference sequence). The CDR3 sequence is 15 residues long. All exposed participants met a person with COVID-19 within 2 weeks before entering the study. Sequencing was done on a sample of PBMCs or T cells enriched from blood (not recorded which). The sequence was collected from a woman in her 30s who had been exposed to COVID-19. The V and J genes are TRBV27 and TRBJ1-3; 9 bases are a match to TRBD1. CDR3: CASSSQGATGNTIYF. The DNA of the CDR3 is TGTGCCAGCAGTTCACAGGGGGCTACTGGAAACACCATATATTTT.